This T cell receptor (beta chain) emerged from a study of blood T cells in healthy people across ages. Overall study context: About one barcoded beta molecule per two T cells was captured by template switching. Findings and limits, study-wide: What prevented conclusive comparison of naive and antigen-experienced cells was that PBMCs were unsorted.

Using a J-beta primer mix together with a sample-barcoded 5' primer, a second PCR was run for roughly 7 to 12 cycles. TCRdb independently ran MiXCR on the 5' RACE reads; one entry per CDR3 protein. The sample lists roughly 2 million distinct CDR3 sequences; about 50% were seen once. V lost 6 bases to trimming and J lost 7 bases; unmatched junction nucleotides: 10. Per the germline V gene, CDR1 is SQVTM and CDR2 is ANQGSEA. The CDR3 contains 16 residues. This clonotype showed up just a few times. Its matching antigen is unknown. The chain has TRBV29-1 and TRBJ2-3, with 16 bases fitting TRBD2. The sequence derives from a woman aged 40 to 50 in good health. Sequencing was done on a sample of blood. CDR3 region: CSVEGLAGGPRNTQYF. The CDR3 DNA sequence: TGCAGCGTGGAGGGACTAGCGGGGGGGCCACGGAATACGCAGTATTTT.